This TCR beta chain was recorded in a study of T cell responses to AZD1222 COVID-19 vaccine. The count of this clone is one. What it recognizes is unknown. The table came from immunoSEQ multiplex PCR; TCRdb's copy has only in-frame clones and leaves some out. Here the sample spans some 100,000 clones, 85% to 90% being singletons. The CDR3 length is 17 residues. The germline V and J ends were trimmed by 2 bases and 2 bases, with 16 bases remaining between them. Germline CDR1 is LGHNA and CDR2 is YSLEER. Whole-study findings and limits: Distributed over spike, vaccine-associated CD4 TCRs predominated at 160-218 and 743-854. In the spike-specific TCR repertoire, nearly half reportedly target unmutated variant regions. Possibly, clonal diversity was underestimated; donors were largely white British and included more females.

Sequencing was performed on peripheral blood, taken on day 0 of AZD1222 vaccination. The TCR was taken from an adult in good health. The V and J genes are TRBV4-3 and TRBJ2-1; weak D call: TRBD1 (8 bases). The CDR3 region is CASSQPTGGDPYNEQFF. The CDR3 DNA reads as TGCGCCAGCAGCCAACCTACAGGGGGGGATCCCTACAATGAGCAGTTCTTC.